The 18 T cell receptor beta chains presented below share a single source sample, sequenced in a study of patients with pleural tuberculosis. TCRdb recomputed calls from the reads with MiXCR, one row per CDR3 protein. The table includes around 50,000 distinct CDR3 sequences, less than 9.5% detected once. These receptors were taken from a human donor with pleural tuberculosis.

This clonotype showed up just a few times. J is TRBJ2-7 and V is TRBV30; 9 positions agree with TRBD1. CDR1 GTSNPN and CDR2 SVGIG come from the germline V gene (reference sequence). V shed 6 bases and J 2 bases; nucleotides not matched to a gene: 2. CDR3 length: 12 residues. The CDR3 protein is CACTGGTYEQYF. The CDR3 nucleotides are TGTGCCTGTACAGGGGGCACCTACGAGCAGTACTTC.

At least ten counts were recorded for this clonotype. V usage is TRBV7-3 and J usage is TRBJ2-7, with 8 bases matching TRBD1. This CDR3 has 15 amino acids. Looked up from germline, CDR1 is SGHTA and CDR2 is FQGTGA. Trimming cost V 0 bases and J 6 bases; bases outside gene matches: 7. CDR3 coding DNA: TGTGCCAGCAGCTTAACAAGGGACAGGATCGGCGAGCAGTACTTC. Amino acids: CASSLTRDRIGEQYF.

This chain joins TRBV19 and TRBJ2-1, with D perhaps matching TRBD1 (6 bases). The ends were cut back, 1 base at V and 6 bases at J, with 10 bases in the middle. Per germline, CDR1 LNHDA and CDR2 SQIVND (reference sequence). The CDR3 runs 14 residues. The CDR3 here is CASSIGGTSNEQFF. The CDR3 nucleotides are TGTGCCAGTAGTATAGGAGGGACATCCAATGAGCAGTTCTTC.

This clonotype was seen at least ten times. The V gene is TRBV6-2 or TRBV6-3, the J gene TRBJ1-1; D unclear. V lost 7 bases and J lost 11, with 17 bases in between. The CDR3 covers 12 residues. Germline loops: CDR1 MNHEY, CDR2 SVGEGT. Written as DNA, the CDR3 is TGTGCCAGCACCCAAAGCGGGTTGTGGGCTTTCTTT. It encodes CASTQSGLWAFF.

This clonotype showed up just a few times. The junction differs from germline at one of its ends, possibly a read error. J is TRBJ1-2 and V is TRBV6-1; weak D call: TRBD1 (5 bases). Germline V lookup: CDR1 MNHNS, CDR2 SASEGT. The CDR3 sequence is 14 residues long. CDR3 in amino acids: CAISDGRENYGYTF. The CDR3 DNA reads TGTGCCATCAGTGATGGCAGGGAGAACTATGGCTACACCTTC.

Ten or more counts support this clonotype. J is TRBJ2-7 and V is TRBV27; 10 bases fit TRBD2. The CDR3 loop spans 16 amino acids. Losses at the gene ends were 0 bases for V and 5 bases for J; bases not matched to a gene: 7. Germline assignment: CDR1 MNHEY and CDR2 SMNVEV (reference sequence). This CDR3 is CASSLSSSGGLHEQYF. CDR3 bases: TGTGCCAGCAGTTTATCCTCTAGCGGGGGTCTCCACGAGCAGTACTTC.

This clonotype was observed a handful of times. This rearrangement joins TRBV19 to TRBJ2-7; 8 positions agree with TRBD1. Germline CDR1 reads LNHDA; CDR2 reads SQIVND (reference sequence). This CDR3 is 13 amino acids long. Losses at the gene ends were 5 bases for V and 5 bases for J; bases not matched to a gene: 5. In DNA form, the CDR3 reads TGTGCCAGTAGTCCTACGGACAGGGACGAGCAGTACTTC. Its translation: CASSPTDRDEQYF.

In its sample, this clonotype was seen many times. The genes are TRBV2 and TRBJ2-3; D unresolved. The CDR3 has 13 amino acids. CDR1 is SNHLY and CDR2 is FYNNEI in the germline V gene. The germline V and J ends were trimmed by 9 bases and 0 bases, with 10 bases remaining between them. The CDR3 reads CASMPSSTDTQYF. CDR3 nucleotide sequence: TGTGCCAGTATGCCTTCCAGCACAGATACGCAGTATTTT.

This clonotype was counted ten times or more. The rearrangement joins TRBV6-1 to TRBJ2-7, with 9 nucleotides matching TRBD1. Germline assignment: CDR1 MNHNS and CDR2 SASEGT. V dropped 6 bases and J dropped 1; count of bases not matched to a gene: 4. The CDR3 consists of 14 residues. CDR3 amino acids: CASSRDRASYEQYF. Here the CDR3 DNA reads TGTGCCAGCAGCCGGGACAGGGCATCCTACGAGCAGTACTTC.

This clonotype has a count of ten or more. The chain's CDR3 is CASSSRLSGRGGVEQFF. The CDR3 DNA is TGTGCCAGCAGCTCAAGGTTAAGCGGGAGGGGAGGGGTAGAGCAGTTCTTC. The V and J genes are TRBV7-3 and TRBJ2-1; TRBD2 matches 10 bases. Trimming removed 4 bases from V and 10 bases from J; junction bases left unmatched: 16. The CDR3 is 17 amino acids. Germline CDR1 and CDR2: SGHTA and FQGTGA.

This clonotype was recorded a few times. Being one base from a much bigger clone, this may be a read error. The V call is TRBV29-1, the J call TRBJ2-3; 14 bases line up with TRBD2. With 1 base clipped from V and 5 bases from J, the junction kept 2 bases outside the gene matches. This CDR3 spans 15 amino acids. The germline V gene encodes CDR1 SQVTM and CDR2 ANQGSEA. The CDR3 is CSVEAGLAGVDTQYF. In nucleotides, the CDR3 is TGCAGCGTTGAAGCGGGACTAGCGGGAGTAGATACGCAGTATTTT.

A few counts support this clonotype. The genes are TRBV5-4 and TRBJ2-7, with D uncertain. Germline V gene lookup returns CDR1 SGHNT and CDR2 YYREEE (reference sequence). Trimming removed 3 bases at V and 3 bases at J, with 16 bases between. CDR3 length: 15 residues. CDR3 DNA: TGTGCCAGCAGCTCGAAGGATAGAGCAAACTACGAGCAGTACTTC. Translation: CASSSKDRANYEQYF.

This clonotype was observed at least ten times. The CDR3 DNA reads TGTGCCAGCGTAAAAGGAGACTCATCCTACGAGCAGTACTTC. Encoded protein: CASVKGDSSYEQYF. This chain connects TRBV28 to TRBJ2-7; D ambiguous. Germline V gene lookup returns CDR1 MDHEN and CDR2 SYDVKM. CDR3 size: 14 residues. Trimming cost V 8 bases and J 1 base, with 15 bases left between them.

About this clonotype itself: A much larger clone sits a single nucleotide away, making a read error possible. The V gene is TRBV10-3, the J gene TRBJ1-2, with D possibly being TRBD1 (5 bases). Per the germline V gene, CDR1 is ENHRY and CDR2 is SYGVKD. V lost 2 bases and J lost 10, with 14 bases in between. The CDR3 runs 13 residues. CDR3 bases: TGTGCCATCAGTGAGGATAGGGGATCTGACTACACCTTC. Translated, it gives CAISEDRGSDYTF.

A note on this clonotype: A clone one base away is much larger, so this may be a read error. This chain connects TRBV10-3 to TRBJ2-3; unclear D gene. The V gene's germline CDR1 is ENHRY and CDR2 SYGVKD. CDR3 length: 13 residues. Deletions cut 6 bases from V and 2 bases from J, with 9 bases between. The CDR3 reads CAIRDLDTDTQYF. CDR3 bases: TGTGCCATCAGGGACCTTGACACAGATACGCAGTATTTT.

This clonotype was seen at least ten times. This chain links TRBV14 with TRBJ1-2; perhaps TRBD1 as D (5 bases). Germline V gives CDR1 SGHDN, CDR2 FVKESK. This CDR3 has 13 residues. The germline V and J ends were trimmed by 4 bases and 2 bases, with 8 bases remaining between them. CDR3 in amino acids: CASSPGANYGYTF. CDR3 coding DNA: TGTGCCAGCAGCCCTGGGGCCAACTATGGCTACACCTTC.

This rearrangement joins TRBV19 to TRBJ2-1; D remains ambiguous. Germline values: CDR1 LNHDA, CDR2 SQIVND (reference sequence). The CDR3 loop spans 13 amino acids. V dropped 6 bases and J dropped 1 base, with 7 bases sitting between them. The CDR3 bases are TGTGCCAGTAGCGGGCGGTCCTACAATGAGCAGTTCTTC. Translating gives CASSGRSYNEQFF.

Comment on this clonotype: A much more abundant neighbour one base away suggests this may be a read error. The chain carries TRBV19 and TRBJ1-1; D unclear. This CDR3 has 12 residues. From germline, CDR1 is LNHDA and CDR2 SQIVND (reference sequence). In DNA, the CDR3 is TGTGCCAGTAGGGGAGGGAACGCTGAAGCTTTCTTT. Its translation is CASRGGNAEAFF.